The entry that follows covers one TCR beta chain sequence. The antigen it binds to is not known. Compared with germline, one end of the junction differs, possibly owing to a read error. The germline V gene sets CDR1 to ENHRY and CDR2 to SYGVKD. From the cysteine up to the phenylalanine, the CDR3 has a length of 16 residues. Only the CDR3 region is kept as DNA, spanning 48 bases read in frame from base 1. This sample was taken from a study of CD8+CD57+ T cells in acquired aplastic anemia (dated by TCRdb to 2016 to 2018). Regarding the complete study: On average, sorted CD4+ and CD8+ cells yielded around 3.1 ug of extracted DNA, with a range of 0.2 to 27.4 ug. CD8+CD57+ expansion was defined as a frequency above the mean frequency observed in healthy subjects.

The paper as a whole reports these results and caveats: Twenty-nine CD8+ CDR3 sequences were found in both patients and controls but appeared to be highly expressed in patients and within the immunodominant clones of the patients. Patients and healthy controls showed no significant difference in CD8+ Simpson's diversity (P=0.060).

Expansion of CD8+CD57+ cells had been shown by flow cytometry in the patients chosen for sequencing. Severe acquired aplastic anemia was diagnosed in all patients according to International Study of Aplastic Anemia and Agranulocytosis and Camitta criteria. At the time blood was sampled, none of the patients had received any therapy. In this study, sorted CD4+ and CD8+ T cells from the blood of healthy subjects and of severe aplastic anemia patients had their TCR repertoires deep-sequenced. Patients were enrolled under clinicaltrials.gov protocols 00001620, 01623167, 00001397, 00071045, 00081523 and 00961064 in the USA. Ficoll-Paque density gradient centrifugation was used to isolate peripheral blood mononuclear cells. Before DNA was extracted, CD4+ and CD8+ T cells were sorted using either FACS or magnetic beads. Genomic DNA was used as template for profiling of TCR beta VDJ combinations and CDR3 sequences. An Illumina HiSeq 2000 was used for TCR repertoire sequencing. In the original analysis: Repertoires were assessed using TRBV/TRBJ rearrangement plots, CDR3 size and DJ length profiles, and Simpson's diversity index. Whichever DNA sequence was most abundant in the deep sequencing data was defined as the immunodominant clone. CDR3 amino acid sequences were screened for sharing across subjects and were compared with published repertoires and the VDJdb database. The raw public reads went through TCRdb reprocessing: fastp at Q25, MiXCR clone calling, in-frame beta chains kept. For every CDR3 protein sequence, its rows merge into one entry that carries the most common genes and DNA. The V and J calls follow TCRdb's processing rather than the paper's. The sample yields 150,000 or so distinct CDR3 sequences; 40% to 65% were counted once. Approximately 12% of the sample is in the top ten clones.

The V and J genes are TRBV10-3 and TRBJ2-7; 14 middle bases align to TRBD2. This receptor was obtained from a human donor with aplastic anemia. Sequencing used sorted CD4+, CD8+, or CD8+CD57+ T cells (not recorded which) from PBMCs. Here the CDR3 is given as CAIGGTSGGVTYEQYF. The bases read TGTGCCATCGGGGGGACTAGCGGGGGAGTCACCTACGAGCAATACTTC.